The 23 T cell receptor beta chains presented below share a single source sample, sequenced in a study of blood T cells in healthy people across ages. Then a second PCR, running roughly 7 to 11 cycles, was carried out with a sample-barcoded 5' primer and a J-beta primer mix. Each CDR3 protein gets one entry after TCRdb re-called the 5' RACE reads with MiXCR. The sample comprises about 580,000 distinct CDR3 sequences, 47% of which are singletons, and about 26% rests with the top ten. Sequencing input: blood. The receptors originated from an older man in good health.

The V and J genes are TRBV27 and TRBJ2-3, with 7 nucleotides matching TRBD2. The CDR3 is 15 residues long. Germline values: CDR1 MNHEY, CDR2 SMNVEV (reference sequence). The V gene end was trimmed by 5 bases and the J gene end by 2 bases; junction bases not matched to a gene: 7. CDR3 DNA: TGTGCCAGCAGTCCCCTAGCGGCCCCCACAGATACGCAGTATTTT. Amino acids: CASSPLAAPTDTQYF.

This clonotype turned up a few times. The V gene is TRBV29-1, the J gene TRBJ2-1; D is unclear. Germline V gene data show CDR1 as SQVTM and CDR2 as ANQGSEA. There are 12 residues in the CDR3. V dropped 8 bases and J dropped 4 bases, with 12 bases sitting between them. CDR3 amino acids: CSPTDRYNEQFF. The DNA for the CDR3 is TGCAGCCCCACGGACCGATACAATGAGCAGTTCTTC.

The V and J genes are TRBV29-1 and TRBJ2-3; possible D gene TRBD1, 5 bases. Germline assignment: CDR1 SQVTM and CDR2 ANQGSEA. The length of the CDR3 is 11 residues. V was pared by 6 bases and J by 3 bases, with 7 bases between. CDR3 in amino acids: CSVDKTDTQYF. The CDR3 DNA is TGCAGCGTGGACAAGACAGATACGCAGTATTTT.

The J gene is TRBJ2-5, the V gene TRBV14; D is possibly TRBD2 (6 bases). Germline V gene data show CDR1 as SGHDN and CDR2 as FVKESK. V lost 4 bases and J lost 11, with 14 bases in between. The CDR3 runs 12 residues. The CDR3 loop reads CASSPRWGEQYF. The CDR3 DNA is TGTGCCAGCAGCCCCCGATGGGGGGAGCAGTACTTC.

Many counts were recorded for this clonotype. The chain carries TRBV6-6 and TRBJ1-2; 9 nucleotides line up with TRBD1. The CDR3 sequence is 14 residues long. The trim removed 2 bases at V and 7 bases at J, leaving 5 bases unmatched. The germline CDR1 and CDR2 sequences are MNHNY and SVGAGI (reference sequence). In DNA form, the CDR3 reads TGTGCCAGCAGTTACCTCGGACAGGGGACTGGCTACACCTTC. This gives the protein CASSYLGQGTGYTF.

The chain is built from TRBV12-3 or TRBV12-4 and TRBJ2-7; the D gene is possibly TRBD1 (5 bases). This CDR3 has 12 residues. Trimming left V 4 bases short and J 2 bases short, with 6 bases between. Here the CDR3 reads CASSWTTYEQYF. The CDR3 nucleotides are TGTGCCAGCAGTTGGACAACCTACGAGCAGTACTTC.

The chain recombines TRBV20-1 with TRBJ2-7; D is undetermined. Germline CDR1 reads DFQATT; CDR2 reads SNEGSKA (reference sequence). V was shortened by 4 bases and J by 0 bases, with 7 bases between the two germline ends. This CDR3 contains 12 residues. Here the CDR3 DNA reads TGCAGTGCTATCGCGAGCTCCTACGAGCAGTACTTC. Amino acids: CSAIASSYEQYF.

The chain uses TRBV24-1 and TRBJ2-6; D is perhaps TRBD1 (6 bases). Looked up from germline, CDR1 is KGHDR and CDR2 is SFDVKD. The CDR3 sequence is 16 residues long. Trimming left V 4 bases short and J 8 bases short, with 17 bases between. The CDR3 is CATSDTTVTGSNVLTF. Here the CDR3 DNA reads TGTGCCACCAGTGACACGACAGTGACAGGTTCCAACGTCCTGACTTTC.

V is TRBV7-2 and J is TRBJ2-5; maybe TRBD1 (5 bases). V lost 2 bases and J lost 1, with 14 bases in between. The CDR3 runs 16 residues. Germline V gives CDR1 SGHTA, CDR2 FQGNSA. The CDR3 reads CASSLLPGQIQETQYF. The CDR3 DNA follows: TGTGCCAGCAGCTTACTGCCAGGGCAGATCCAAGAGACCCAGTACTTC.

V and J are TRBV19 and TRBJ2-4; no clear D. The DNA end lines up better with TRBJ2-7; the J call may be wrong. Germline CDR1 and CDR2: LNHDA and SQIVND (reference sequence). This CDR3 has 11 amino acids. The CDR3 reads CASQGAYEQYF. The DNA for the CDR3 is TGTGCCAGCCAAGGAGCCTACGAGCAGTACTTC.

Worth noting for this clonotype: This may be a read error, as it is one base from a much larger clone. The chain carries TRBV6-5 and TRBJ2-7, with D maybe TRBD2 (5 bases). The germline gives CDR1 MNHEY, CDR2 SVGAGI. The V end was cut by 8 bases, the J end by 4 bases, with 18 bases between. The length of the CDR3 is 14 residues. The CDR3 bases are TGTGCCAGCGGCCCCTTCGAGGGAAGGTACGAGCAGTACTTC. Translating it yields CASGPFEGRYEQYF.

The genes are TRBV5-1 and TRBJ2-5; D is possibly TRBD2 (5 bases). The DNA end favors TRBJ2-7, so the J call may be wrong. The CDR3 covers 16 residues. CDR1 SGHRS and CDR2 YFSETQ come from the germline V gene. CDR3: CASSPTGPGRVYEQYF. The CDR3 nucleotides read TGCGCCAGCAGCCCAACTGGTCCGGGGAGAGTCTACGAGCAGTACTTC.

The chain combines TRBV14 with TRBJ2-3; 13 nucleotides agree with TRBD2. The V gene's germline CDR1 is SGHDN and CDR2 FVKESK. Trimming cost V 9 bases and J 2 bases; bases outside gene matches: 5. CDR3 length: 15 residues. CDR3 loop: CASSGLAGPTDTQYF. In DNA, the CDR3 is TGTGCCAGTTCGGGACTAGCGGGACCCACAGATACGCAGTATTTT.

This clonotype was detected a few times. The chain combines TRBV9 with TRBJ2-7; no clear D. Deletions cut 4 bases from V and 4 bases from J, with 21 bases between. This CDR3 has 16 residues. Germline CDR1 and CDR2: SGDLS and YYNGEE. The CDR3 is CASSRLGSVIRYEQYF. Written as DNA, the CDR3 is TGTGCCAGCAGCCGATTAGGGTCTGTCATTCGATACGAGCAGTACTTC.

This chain links TRBV29-1 with TRBJ2-4; 10 bases map to TRBD1. The J call may not be correct, given that the DNA end is closer to TRBJ2-7. The CDR3 has 13 amino acids. Germline CDR1 SQVTM, CDR2 ANQGSEA. CDR3 in DNA: TGCAGCGTTGGGGACAGGGGTAACCACGAGCAGTACTTC. Translated: CSVGDRGNHEQYF.

The V call is TRBV4-1, the J call TRBJ1-2, with 8 positions matching TRBD1. With 2 bases clipped from V and 4 bases from J, the junction kept 6 bases outside the gene matches. Germline V gene lookup returns CDR1 MGHRA and CDR2 YSYEKL. This CDR3 spans 15 amino acids. CDR3 residues: CASSQPRDRTYGYTF. The CDR3 coding sequence is TGCGCCAGCAGCCAACCCCGGGACAGGACCTATGGCTACACCTTC.

The chain links TRBV7-9 to TRBJ1-2, with 7 bases identical to TRBD1. The length of the CDR3 is 17 residues. J lost 2 bases, V lost 5 bases, and 14 bases had no gene match. The germline gives CDR1 SEHNR, CDR2 FQNEAQ (reference sequence). CDR3 residues: CASSPLLGQSLNYGYTF. For the CDR3, the DNA is TGTGCCAGCAGCCCACTGCTGGGACAGAGTTTGAACTATGGCTACACCTTC.

This clonotype has just a few counts. This chain uses TRBV7-9 with TRBJ1-4, with TRBD1 matching 7 bases. Losses at the gene ends were 3 bases for V and 5 bases for J; bases not matched to a gene: 6. Germline assignment: CDR1 SEHNR and CDR2 FQNEAQ (reference sequence). This CDR3 spans 15 amino acids. The CDR3 DNA sequence: TGTGCCAGCAGCTTCGGGGACAGCCCGAATGAAAAACTGTTTTTT. Amino acids: CASSFGDSPNEKLFF.

This clonotype was seen a handful of times. V gene TRBV7-3 combines with J gene TRBJ1-1; TRBD1 might be the D (5 bases). The ends were cut back, 5 bases at V and 1 base at J, with 20 bases in the middle. This CDR3 comprises 17 residues. Germline V lookup: CDR1 SGHTA, CDR2 FQGTGA. As DNA, the CDR3 is TGTGCCAGCAGCCCCTTAGGGGAGGGCGGAAAGAACACTGAAGCTTTCTTT. Encoded protein: CASSPLGEGGKNTEAFF.

V gene TRBV7-3 combines with J gene TRBJ1-1; D may be TRBD1 (6 bases). CDR1 is SGHTA and CDR2 is FQGTGA in the germline V gene. V was trimmed by 1 base and J by 2 bases, leaving 11 bases between them. This CDR3 is built from 15 residues. This CDR3 reads CASSLNAGTNTEAFF. The CDR3, as DNA: TGTGCCAGCAGCTTAAACGCCGGGACAAACACTGAAGCTTTCTTT.

On this clonotype itself: A junction end diverges from the germline sequence, so it may reflect a read error. The gene calls are TRBV2 and TRBJ1-5; tentative D call: TRBD1 (5 bases). From germline, CDR1 is SNHLY and CDR2 FYNNEI. The CDR3 has 14 amino acids. This chain's CDR3 is CASREGASNQPQHF. The CDR3, as DNA: TGTGCCAGCAGGGAAGGGGCGAGCAATCAGCCCCAGCATTTT.

This clonotype has a handful of counts. This sequence joins TRBV30 and TRBJ2-4; unclear D gene. With 0 bases removed from V and 6 bases from J, the gap between germline ends came to 6 bases. The length of the CDR3 is 12 residues. The germline CDR1 and CDR2 sequences are GTSNPN and SVGIG (reference sequence). The DNA of the CDR3 is TGTGCCTGGAGTGTAACACGAAACATTCAGTACTTC. Translation gives CAWSVTRNIQYF.

The chain recombines TRBV7-9 with TRBJ2-7, with 10 bases identical to TRBD1. The J segment lost 3 bases and the V segment lost 1 base, leaving 9 bases of the junction unmatched. In germline, CDR1 is SEHNR, CDR2 FQNEAQ (reference sequence). The CDR3 spans 17 residues. The CDR3 here is CASSLGSPGQGFYEQYF. CDR3 nucleotide sequence: TGTGCCAGCAGCTTAGGTTCGCCGGGACAGGGGTTCTACGAGCAGTACTTC.